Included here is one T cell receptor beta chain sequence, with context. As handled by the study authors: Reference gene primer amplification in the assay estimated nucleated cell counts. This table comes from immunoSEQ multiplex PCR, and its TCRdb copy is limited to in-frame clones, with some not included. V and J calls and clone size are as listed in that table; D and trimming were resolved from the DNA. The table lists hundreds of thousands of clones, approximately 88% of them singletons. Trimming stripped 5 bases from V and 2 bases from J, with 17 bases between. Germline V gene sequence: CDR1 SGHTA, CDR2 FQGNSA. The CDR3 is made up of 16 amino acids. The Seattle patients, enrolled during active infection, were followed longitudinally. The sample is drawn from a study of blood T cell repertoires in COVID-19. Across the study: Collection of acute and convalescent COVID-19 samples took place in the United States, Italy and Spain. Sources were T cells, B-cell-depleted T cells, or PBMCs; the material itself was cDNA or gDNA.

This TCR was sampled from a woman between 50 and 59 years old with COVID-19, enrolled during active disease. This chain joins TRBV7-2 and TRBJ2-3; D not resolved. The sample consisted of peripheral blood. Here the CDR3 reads CASSAPESWYTDTQYF. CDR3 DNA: TGTGCCAGCAGCGCGCCTGAATCTTGGTACACAGATACGCAGTATTTT.